The 13 T cell receptor beta chains reported below all come from one sample, sequenced in a study of PD-1 and CTLA-4 blockade in melanoma. Here immunoSEQ multiplex PCR was the method, and the copy in TCRdb shows in-frame clones only, minus some. The table has around 12,000 clones, around four fifths seen once. Material: CD8+ T cells from peripheral blood, obtained from a patient given anti-PD-1 treatment. These receptors were taken from a human donor with melanoma.

The chain combines TRBV19 with TRBJ2-7; TRBD2 aligns across 7 bases. CDR1 is LNHDA and CDR2 is SQIVND in the germline V gene (reference sequence). CDR3 length equals 13 residues. J gave up 4 bases and V 4 bases, and 4 bases lay outside the gene matches. The CDR3 region is CASSSGSWYEQYF. CDR3 nucleotide sequence: TGTGCCAGTAGTAGCGGGAGTTGGTACGAGCAGTACTTC.

CDR3 loop: CASSGSGTSYNEQFF. Here the CDR3 DNA reads TGCGCCAGCAGCGGGAGCGGGACCTCCTACAATGAGCAGTTCTTC. This chain joins TRBV5-1 and TRBJ2-1, with 7 bases identical to TRBD2. CDR3 length: 15 amino acids. V was pared by 4 bases and J by 0 bases, with 4 bases of the junction left unmatched. From germline, CDR1 is SGHRS and CDR2 YFSETQ. The full variable domain, rest sourced from reference TRBV5-1 and TRBJ2-1, is KAGVTQTPRYLIKTRGQQVTLSCSPISGHRSVSWYQQTPGQGLQFLFEYFSETQRNKGNFPGRFSGRQFSNSRSEMNVSTLELGDSALYLCASSGSGTSYNEQFFGPGTRLTVL.

The genes are TRBV11-3 and TRBJ1-1, with D unresolved. The CDR3 consists of 12 residues. Germline CDR1 and CDR2: SGHNT and YENEEA. The ends were cut back, 1 base at V and 8 bases at J, with 8 bases in the middle. The CDR3 region has the DNA TGTGCCAGCAGCTTAGGGTCCGGGGAAGCTTTCTTT. This codes for CASSLGSGEAFF.

The chain recombines TRBV6-2 or TRBV6-3 with TRBJ1-4; D is possibly TRBD1 (5 bases). CDR1 is MNHEY and CDR2 is SVGEGT in the germline V gene. The CDR3 sequence is 15 residues long. V lost 5 bases and J lost 8, with 18 bases in between. The CDR3 spells CASSQGYGAGEKLFF. In DNA form, the CDR3 reads TGTGCCAGCAGTCAGGGATACGGAGCAGGAGAAAAACTGTTTTTT.

The chain's CDR3 is CSVEGQGLTYEQYF. Here the CDR3 DNA reads TGCAGCGTTGAGGGACAGGGCTTAACCTACGAGCAGTACTTC. The chain carries TRBV29-1 and TRBJ2-7, with TRBD1 matching 9 bases. The CDR3 runs to 14 residues. J lost 2 bases, V lost 3 bases, and 5 bases had no gene match. Germline V gene sequence: CDR1 SQVTM, CDR2 ANQGSEA.

This clone was counted a single time. The V gene is TRBV3-1 (or the pseudogene TRBV3-2), the J gene TRBJ1-2; TRBD1 agrees at 7 bases. The length of the CDR3 is 15 residues. With V trimmed by 9 bases and J by 5 bases, 15 bases remained unmatched. Germline V gives CDR1 LGHDT, CDR2 YNNKEL (reference sequence). In DNA form, the CDR3 reads TGTGCCAGTACCTCTGACAGGGCGAACACTTATGGCTACACCTTC. Amino acids: CASTSDRANTYGYTF.

This chain uses TRBV2 with TRBJ1-1; tentatively, D is TRBD1 (6 bases). The CDR3 runs to 13 residues. The germline gives CDR1 SNHLY, CDR2 FYNNEI. Deletions cut 11 bases from V and 0 bases from J, with 13 bases between. CDR3 DNA sequence: TGTGCCTGGGGGGGCTCTATGAACACTGAAGCTTTCTTT. It yields the protein CAWGGSMNTEAFF.

The chain links TRBV14 to TRBJ1-2, with D perhaps matching TRBD1 (5 bases). Trimming left V 6 bases short and J 3 bases short, with 8 bases between. Germline CDR1 reads SGHDN; CDR2 reads FVKESK. The CDR3 runs to 12 residues. The CDR3, as DNA: TGTGCCAGCAGAGGGGAAGACTATGGCTACACCTTC. This gives the protein CASRGEDYGYTF.

V and J are TRBV11-3 and TRBJ2-3; a possible D gene is TRBD2 (5 bases). Trimming pared 0 bases from V and 0 bases from J, leaving 19 bases between. Per germline, CDR1 SGHNT and CDR2 YENEEA. CDR3 length: 19 residues. CDR3 region: CASSLDQLRGISSTDTQYF. The CDR3, as DNA: TGTGCCAGCAGCTTAGATCAGCTTAGAGGGATTTCTAGCACAGATACGCAGTATTTT.

The V and J genes are TRBV12-3 or TRBV12-4 and TRBJ2-7; unclear D gene. V lost 1 base to trimming and J lost 1 base, with 2 bases between them. This CDR3 is built from 12 residues. CDR3 coding DNA: TGTGCCAGCAGTTTAGGGTCCTACGAGCAGTACTTC. Protein sequence: CASSLGSYEQYF.

The chain is built from TRBV5-1 and TRBJ2-7; 9 bases match TRBD2. The CDR3 sequence is 16 residues long. The junction had 11 bases not matched to a gene; V was cut back by 0 bases and J by 7 bases. The germline V gene has CDR1 SGHRS and CDR2 YFSETQ. The CDR3 sequence: CASSLGLAGAGGEQYF. The CDR3 DNA reads TGCGCCAGCAGCTTGGGCTTAGCGGGGGCCGGGGGAGAGCAGTACTTC. The full variable domain, rest sourced from reference TRBV5-1 and TRBJ2-7, is KAGVTQTPRYLIKTRGQQVTLSCSPISGHRSVSWYQQTPGQGLQFLFEYFSETQRNKGNFPGRFSGRQFSNSRSEMNVSTLELGDSALYLCASSLGLAGAGGEQYFGPGTRLTVT.

The gene calls are TRBV24-1 and TRBJ1-5; D perhaps matches TRBD1 (6 bases). V was trimmed by 9 bases and J by 0 bases, leaving 17 bases between them. The CDR3 covers 16 residues. Germline CDR1 and CDR2: KGHDR and SFDVKD. Written as DNA, the CDR3 is TGTGCCACCCTGCTCAGGGGCCCCTATAGCAATCAGCCCCAGCATTTT. It yields the protein CATLLRGPYSNQPQHF.

The J gene is TRBJ2-7, the V gene TRBV27; 7 nucleotides agree with TRBD2. The V gene's germline CDR1 is MNHEY and CDR2 SMNVEV (reference sequence). V lost 6 bases, J lost 0 bases, and 8 bases stayed unmatched. CDR3 length equals 15 residues. This chain's CDR3 is CASRALAEPSYEQYF. Written as DNA, the CDR3 is TGTGCCAGCAGGGCCCTAGCGGAGCCCTCCTACGAGCAGTACTTC.